This entry concerns a single TCR beta chain. At least ten counts were recorded for this clonotype. No antigen is known for it. The input lacks base qualities; no much larger clone sits a single base away. This sample stems from a study of regulatory T cells in long-lasting Graves disease (dated by TCRdb to the early 2020s). A note on the overall study: In the newly diagnosed Graves' disease group, patients had been taking antithyroid drugs for less than 3 months. This study used TCR sequencing and RNA sequencing of peripheral blood to compare persistent Graves' disease patients against newly diagnosed Graves' disease patients. The study was conducted in China and was registered as a clinical trial. A total of some 33 samples were covered by TCR sequencing, comprising 13 persistent and approximately 20 newly diagnosed Graves' disease patients.

According to the study, the label for this sample's time point signals: newly diagnosed GD, antithyroid drugs for less than 3 months. For both TCR sequencing and RNA sequencing, RNA was extracted from PBMCs using TRIzol. The diagnosis of Graves' disease followed American Thyroid Association guidelines. Patients for the study were recruited at an endocrinology department in Xi'an, China. Each patient gave about 10 milliliters of peripheral blood, collected in an EDTA anticoagulant tube. Ficoll Paque Plus density gradient separation was used to isolate PBMCs, and no additional T cell sorting was done. RNA quality was checked with an Agilent 2100 Bioanalyzer and agarose gel, and concentration with a NanoDrop 2000. Overall study results and their limits: Only the TCR beta chain was sequenced and analyzed. Patients with persistent disease shared more public clonotypes (around 2,500) than newly diagnosed patients did (approximately 970). The small sample size was acknowledged by the authors as a limitation that may reduce accuracy. Compared with newly diagnosed patients, persistent Graves' disease patients had lower TCR Shannon entropy and fewer highly expanded clones, which suggests clonal expansion. The study examined only peripheral blood because the primary lesion, thyroid tissue, could not be accessed.

Libraries were built with multiplex PCR. TCRdb lists the instrument as Illumina HiSeq 4000. TCR beta libraries were built with iRepertoire HTBI primers and Arm-PCR amplification of CDR3 regions. Gel purification was performed on PCR products prior to sequencing. On the authors' methods: A total of some 60 TRBV and some 15 TRBJ segments were identified across samples and were used for gene usage analysis of CDR3 amino acid clonotypes. COPE and FqMerger were used to merge filtered high-quality paired reads into contigs. BLAST was used to align contigs to IMGT TRBV, TRBD and TRBJ reference genes, and CDR3 was defined according to IMGT. Any clonotype with a frequency above 0.1% was counted as a highly expanded clone. Shannon entropy served as the measure of repertoire diversity, while the Gini coefficient captured V-J evenness. A clonotype was considered public if more than one individual shared it. TCRdb trimmed public reads at Q25 via fastp, called clones via MiXCR and kept in-frame beta chains. Each entry merges the rows of one CDR3 protein and shows their most common DNA and genes. For this entry, the V and J calls and clone size follow TCRdb and not the study's own pipeline. The sample table shows about 470,000 distinct CDR3 sequences, and about 15% are seen once. The ten biggest clones cover about a sixth of the sample.

These sequences were also reported in another study, on T cells in Graves' hyperthyroidism and ophthalmopathy. Reported in the second study: Stable Graves' hyperthyroidism was defined as the absence of progression to ophthalmopathy over 18 months of follow-up. Hyperthyroidism patients were newly diagnosed, with disease duration under 2 months, and aged 18 to 65 years. Any patient with an uncontrolled infection, another autoimmune disease, pregnancy or lactation was excluded. Clinical symptoms, serum thyroxine and TRAb, thyroid ultrasound, and orbital computed tomography formed the basis for the diagnoses. The first round of RT-PCR for the TCR CDR3 was performed with the HTBI primer set and the Qiagen OneStep RT-PCR kit. Most expanded thyroid clonotypes (frequency above 0.001) were also found in blood, which suggests that blood repertoires may mirror thyroid immune responses. Ophthalmopathy was separated from stable hyperthyroidism by a 13 V-J signature model, with approximately 90% sensitivity and about 81% specificity obtained in cross-validation and 80%/75% obtained in testing. In validation, the model predicted progression to ophthalmopathy a median of 6.5 months before onset, with around 70% sensitivity and roughly 79% specificity. A discovery cohort of about a hundred patients, roughly 40 with Graves' ophthalmopathy and approximately 60 with stable Graves' hyperthyroidism, was used to find distinguishing TCR V-J signatures. Prospective prediction of ophthalmopathy was tested in an independent validation cohort consisting of 18 to 20 hyperthyroidism patients and approximately 16 patients who later progressed to ophthalmopathy. The 75 to 100 discovery patients were divided at random into training and test sets in a 7:3 ratio. The study also compared thyroid tissue and blood T-cell repertoires from a handful of Graves' hyperthyroidism patients. Once sampling was done, hyperthyroidism patients were given methimazole at a starting dose of 30 mg daily, whereas ophthalmopathy patients were given high-dose intravenous methylprednisolone. The libraries were constructed in a second round of multiplex PCR and then size-selected and purified. Paired-end sequencing of the libraries was performed with 100 bp reads on an Illumina HiSeq2000. Raw data were processed with SOAPnuke, discarding reads with adapters, uncalled bases, mean Phred below 15, or no exact constant-primer or identifier match. High-quality paired reads were merged with COPE v1.2.5, and unique nucleotide sequences were defined as clonotypes. MiTCR v1.1 was used to align clonotypes to the IMGT TRBV, TRBD and TRBJ reference segments. The analysis was restricted to V-J combinations with a frequency above 0.0001, which together covered around 99% of the repertoires. A TCS score was defined as the ratio of F50 (clonal expansion) to E x V (chaos), with BLOSUM62-based TCRdist applied between CDR3 peptides within each V-J. Welch's t-statistics and random forest reduced around 510 V-J features to 13, which were used in a naive Bayes classifier (R e1071). No statistical method was used to set the sample size in advance, and investigators knew the group allocation. The paper reports TCR Vbeta CDR3 sequencing of fewer than 150 peripheral blood samples: some 41 ophthalmopathy, 75 to 80 hyperthyroidism and approximately 17 progressor patients.

The receptor's source is a woman aged 30 to 39 with Graves disease. Donor details come from another sample of the same person, matched by shared clones. Material: peripheral blood mononuclear cells (PBMCs), obtained at new diagnosis, from a patient treated with antithyroid drugs.

CDR3 sequence: CASSLFPAYEQYF. The sequence in DNA is TGTGCCAGCAGTTTATTCCCGGCCTACGAGCAGTACTTC. This sequence uses TRBV28 and TRBJ2-7, with an unclear D gene assignment. At the junction V is shortened by 1 base and J by 2 bases, with 6 bases in between. The germline V gene encodes CDR1 MDHEN and CDR2 SYDVKM. The CDR3 runs 13 amino acids, cysteine and phenylalanine included. Just the 39-base CDR3 DNA is kept, in frame starting at base 1.